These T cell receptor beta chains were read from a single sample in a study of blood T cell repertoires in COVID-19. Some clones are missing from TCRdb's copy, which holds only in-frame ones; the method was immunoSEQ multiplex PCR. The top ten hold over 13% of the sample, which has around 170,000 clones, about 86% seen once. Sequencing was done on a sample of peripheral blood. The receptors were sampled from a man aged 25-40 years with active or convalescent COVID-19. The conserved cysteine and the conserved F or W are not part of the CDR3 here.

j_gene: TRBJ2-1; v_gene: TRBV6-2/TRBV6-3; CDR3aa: ASSYPGLAGNEQF
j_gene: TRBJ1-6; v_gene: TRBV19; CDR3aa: ASSPDKRNSPLH
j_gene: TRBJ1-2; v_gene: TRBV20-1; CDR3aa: SASWQGGMRYT
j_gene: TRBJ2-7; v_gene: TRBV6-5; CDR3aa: ASSYSSPGSSYEQY
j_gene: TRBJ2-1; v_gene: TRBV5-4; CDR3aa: ASSLQGPPSNEQF
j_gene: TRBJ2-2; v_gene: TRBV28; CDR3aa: ASRDGGNTGELF
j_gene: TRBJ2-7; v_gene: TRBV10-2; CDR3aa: ASSDQGSTYEQY
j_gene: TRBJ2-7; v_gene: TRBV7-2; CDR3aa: ASSNRVLGREQY
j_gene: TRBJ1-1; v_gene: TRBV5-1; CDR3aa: ASSLEFPGGEAF
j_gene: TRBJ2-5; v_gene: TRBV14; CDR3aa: ASSQGLKQGAGETQY
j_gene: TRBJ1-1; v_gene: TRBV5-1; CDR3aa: ASSWTGGANTEAF
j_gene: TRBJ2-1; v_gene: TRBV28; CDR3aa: ASRSDRVRDEQF
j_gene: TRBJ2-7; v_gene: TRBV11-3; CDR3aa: ASSRGTGPYEQY
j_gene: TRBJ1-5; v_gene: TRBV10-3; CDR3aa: AISDSNQPQH
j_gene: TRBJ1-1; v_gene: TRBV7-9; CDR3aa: ASTSGTGLTEAF
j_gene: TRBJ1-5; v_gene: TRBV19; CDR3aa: ASGGSGNQPQH
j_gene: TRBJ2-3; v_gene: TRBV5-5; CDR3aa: ASSSIGGGTDTQY
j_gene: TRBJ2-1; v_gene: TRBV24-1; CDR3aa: ATSDLLSDEQF
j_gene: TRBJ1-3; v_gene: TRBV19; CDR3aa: ASSNRETGNTIY
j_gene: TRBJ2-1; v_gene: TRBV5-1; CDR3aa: ASSPGGTSGNEQF
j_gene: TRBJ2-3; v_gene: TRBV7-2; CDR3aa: ASSLDRGTDTQY
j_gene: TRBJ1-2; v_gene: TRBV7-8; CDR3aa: ASSLEHGGADYGYT
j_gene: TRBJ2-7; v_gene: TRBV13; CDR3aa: ASSTRTGVGGQY
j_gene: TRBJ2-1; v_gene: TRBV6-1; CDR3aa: ASSERLAASNEQF
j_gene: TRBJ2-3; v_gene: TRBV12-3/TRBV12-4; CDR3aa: ASSLLRDTQY
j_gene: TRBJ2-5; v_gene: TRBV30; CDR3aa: AWSFGGASETQY
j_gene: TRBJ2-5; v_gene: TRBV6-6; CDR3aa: ASSRPTRLAGEETQY
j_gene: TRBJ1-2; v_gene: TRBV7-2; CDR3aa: ASSQGQVSYT
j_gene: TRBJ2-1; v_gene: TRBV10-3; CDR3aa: AISPGLQNEQF
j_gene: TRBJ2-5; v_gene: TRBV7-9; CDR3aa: ASSLERGGQETQY
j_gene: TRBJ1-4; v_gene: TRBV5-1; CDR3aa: ASSFREEDEKLF
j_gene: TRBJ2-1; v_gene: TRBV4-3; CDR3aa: ASSQSGTGVIEQF
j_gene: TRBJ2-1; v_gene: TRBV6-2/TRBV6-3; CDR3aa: ASNYSSSGSFNEQF